The 20 T cell receptor beta chains below were found in one sample sequenced in a study of blood T cell repertoires in COVID-19. This table comes from immunoSEQ multiplex PCR, and its TCRdb copy is limited to in-frame clones, with some not included. The sample lists under 350,000 clones, 85% seen once, with 6% to 9% in the top ten. Sequencing was done on a sample of peripheral blood. Receptors originate from a human donor in a cohort sampled during active COVID-19.

The chain links TRBV30 to TRBJ2-6; D unclear. Trimming removed 6 bases from V and 3 bases from J, with 9 bases in between. Per germline, CDR1 GTSNPN and CDR2 SVGIG (reference sequence). CDR3 length equals 13 residues. The CDR3 loop is CACRHGGANVLTF. As DNA, the CDR3 is TGTGCCTGCCGACACGGTGGGGCCAACGTCCTGACTTTC.

This chain joins TRBV13 and TRBJ1-4; tentatively, D is TRBD1 (6 bases). Germline V gene sequence: CDR1 PRHDT, CDR2 FYEKMQ (reference sequence). V lost 0 bases and J 10 bases, leaving 15 bases between the germline ends. There are 15 residues in the CDR3. The CDR3 sequence is CASSLGGQLRGKLFF. CDR3 in DNA: TGTGCCAGCAGCTTAGGCGGACAGCTGCGTGGAAAACTGTTTTTT. Filled out from reference TRBV13 and TRBJ1-4, the complete variable domain reads AAGVIQSPRHLIKEKRETATLKCYPIPRHDTVYWYQQGPGQDPQFLISFYEKMQSDKGSIPDRFSAQQFSDYHSELNMSSLELGDSALYFCASSLGGQLRGKLFFGSGTQLSVL.

CDR3 loop: CASSLGTKVRFF. In DNA form, the CDR3 reads TGCGCCAGCAGCTTAGGTACTAAAGTTCGGTTCTTC. This chain links TRBV5-1 with TRBJ2-1; D is unresolved. V was cut by 2 bases and J by 15 bases, with 15 bases left in between. This CDR3 is built from 12 residues. Germline CDR1 is SGHRS and CDR2 is YFSETQ.

The genes are TRBV7-3 and TRBJ2-3, with 8 nucleotides matching TRBD2. Germline assignment: CDR1 SGHTA and CDR2 FQGTGA. V trimming: 5 bases; J trimming: 6 bases; junction bases outside the gene matches: 16. CDR3 length: 17 residues. CDR3 in DNA: TGTGCCAGCAGCCCCGAAACTACGGGACTAGGGAGGGATACGCAGTATTTT. Protein: CASSPETTGLGRDTQYF. The whole variable domain, filled in from reference TRBV7-3 and TRBJ2-3, reads GAGVSQTPSNKVTEKGKYVELRCDPISGHTALYWYRQSLGQGPEFLIYFQGTGAADDSGLPNDRFFAVRPEGSVSTLKIQRTERGDSAVYLCASSPETTGLGRDTQYFGPGTRLTVL.

The chain employs TRBV2 and TRBJ2-7; D is unclear. This CDR3 region has 12 residues. The V and J ends lost 7 bases and 3 bases respectively, with 10 bases between them. The germline V gene encodes CDR1 SNHLY and CDR2 FYNNEI. CDR3 sequence (DNA): TGTGCCAGCAATCCTAATTACTACGAGCAGTACTTC. Encoded protein: CASNPNYYEQYF.

This clone was counted a single time. The chain has TRBV7-2 and TRBJ1-3; D not certain. Germline V gene data show CDR1 as SGHTA and CDR2 as FQGNSA. This CDR3 contains 15 residues. The V gene lost 2 bases and the J gene lost 0 bases, with 8 bases spanning the gap. The CDR3 DNA follows: TGTGCCAGCAGCTTAACTCCAGGCTCTGGAAACACCATATATTTT. Its translation is CASSLTPGSGNTIYF.

This chain links TRBV30 with TRBJ2-2, with D unclear. The germline CDR1 and CDR2 sequences are GTSNPN and SVGIG (reference sequence). V was cut by 0 bases and J by 1 base, with 6 bases left in between. This CDR3 is built from 14 residues. The DNA of the CDR3 is TGTGCCTGGAGTGTACAAAGGAACACCGGGGAGCTGTTTTTT. Its translation is CAWSVQRNTGELFF.

The table lists this clone with a few counts. Other DNA sequences in this specimen translate into the identical CDR3. The chain employs TRBV24-1 and TRBJ2-2; 10 bases align to TRBD1. After removal of 4 bases from V and 5 bases from J, the junction contained 3 bases not matched to a gene. The CDR3 consists of 15 residues. Germline CDR1 and CDR2: KGHDR and SFDVKD. The CDR3 nucleotides read TGTGCCACCAGTGACCCGGGACAGGGGACCGGGGAGCTGTTTTTT. Its translation is CATSDPGQGTGELFF.

CDR3 DNA: TGTGCCTGGACCCGGGACAGGGGGCAAGAAATGAACACTGAAGCTTTCTTT. It codes for CAWTRDRGQEMNTEAFF. The chain links TRBV30 to TRBJ1-1, with 12 bases matching TRBD1. Per the germline V gene, CDR1 is GTSNPN and CDR2 is SVGIG (reference sequence). The CDR3 extends over 17 amino acids. Trimming cost V 4 bases and J 0 bases; bases outside gene matches: 9. The full variable domain, in which reference TRBV30 and TRBJ1-1 provide the parts outside the CDR3, is SQTIHQWPATLVQPVGSPLSLECTVEGTSNPNLYWYRQAAGRGLQLLFYSVGIGQISSEVPQNLSASRPQDRQFILSSKKLLLSDSGFYLCAWTRDRGQEMNTEAFFGQGTRLTVV.

This chain joins TRBV27 and TRBJ1-5, with TRBD1 identical over 10 bases. J lost 6 bases, V lost 6 bases, and 8 bases had no gene match. CDR1 and CDR2 from the germline V gene are MNHEY and SMNVEV (reference sequence). The CDR3 consists of 15 residues. CDR3 amino acids: CASSPDRGLGQPQHF. CDR3 nucleotide sequence: TGTGCCAGCAGCCCCGACAGGGGGCTTGGTCAGCCCCAGCATTTT.

The chain is built from TRBV6-5 and TRBJ1-4; no reliable D call. This CDR3 has 14 amino acids. Germline V CDR1 and CDR2: MNHEY, SVGAGI. Trimming left V 5 bases short and J 8 bases short, with 15 bases between. CDR3 in amino acids: CASSNSPPTEKLFF. For the CDR3, the DNA is TGTGCCAGCAGTAACAGTCCCCCGACCGAAAAACTGTTTTTT.

This chain's CDR3 is CATSDFTTDGQGGPEKLFF. The CDR3 coding sequence is TGTGCCACCAGTGATTTTACGACCGATGGACAGGGAGGCCCGGAAAAACTGTTTTTT. The chain employs TRBV24-1 and TRBJ1-4; 8 nucleotides match TRBD1. CDR3 size: 19 residues. Germline V lookup: CDR1 KGHDR, CDR2 SFDVKD. J gave up 8 bases and V 1 base, and 17 bases lay outside the gene matches.

This chain joins TRBV19 and TRBJ2-5; 7 bases match TRBD1. Germline V gene sequence: CDR1 LNHDA, CDR2 SQIVND (reference sequence). The CDR3 is made up of 18 amino acids. V shed 5 bases and J 4 bases; nucleotides not matched to a gene: 19. The CDR3, as DNA: TGTGCCAGTAGTCGCTCTAGCACGTCAGGGGGAAACGGAGAGACCCAGTACTTC. Its translation: CASSRSSTSGGNGETQYF.

V and J are TRBV18 and TRBJ1-4; 11 bases align to TRBD1. Germline CDR1 reads KGHSH; CDR2 reads LQKENI. The junction had 3 bases not matched to a gene; V was cut back by 4 bases and J by 8 bases. CDR3 length equals 14 residues. The CDR3 region is CASSRDRGDEKLFF. For the CDR3, the DNA is TGTGCCAGCTCACGGGACAGGGGGGACGAAAAACTGTTTTTT. Based on the CDR3 plus reference TRBV18 and TRBJ1-4, the full variable domain is NAGVMQNPRHLVRRRGQEARLRCSPMKGHSHVYWYRQLPEEGLKFMVYLQKENIIDESGMPKERFSAEFPKEGPSILRIQQVVRGDSAAYFCASSRDRGDEKLFFGSGTQLSVL.

V gene TRBV2 combines with J gene TRBJ2-5; weak D call: TRBD2 (6 bases). V lost 7 bases, J lost 5 bases, and 14 bases lay in between. The germline gives CDR1 SNHLY, CDR2 FYNNEI. This CDR3 spans 13 amino acids. For the CDR3, the DNA is TGTGCCAGCAACGGCGGAGGGGAGGAGACCCAGTACTTC. The encoded protein is CASNGGGEETQYF.

A remark on this clone: Additional DNA sequences in this sample encode the identical CDR3. The V gene is TRBV20-1, the J gene TRBJ1-3; D uncertain. The V gene's germline CDR1 is DFQATT and CDR2 SNEGSKA (reference sequence). The CDR3 length is 10 residues. V was clipped by 5 bases and J by 3 bases, with 2 bases between them. CDR3 loop: CSALGNTIYF. The CDR3 coding sequence is TGCAGTGCTCTTGGAAACACCATATATTTT.

V gene TRBV6-5 combines with J gene TRBJ2-1; D is possibly TRBD2 (6 bases). The ends were cut back, 6 bases at V and 3 bases at J, with 9 bases in the middle. The germline V gene encodes CDR1 MNHEY and CDR2 SVGAGI. CDR3 length equals 13 residues. The CDR3 is CASRQGGYNEQFF. CDR3 DNA sequence: TGTGCCAGCAGGCAGGGAGGCTACAATGAGCAGTTCTTC.

V usage is TRBV6-4 and J usage is TRBJ2-1, with D tentatively TRBD2 (5 bases). This CDR3 is built from 12 residues. With 5 bases removed from V and 5 bases from J, the gap between germline ends came to 7 bases. Germline CDR1 MRHNA, CDR2 SNTAGT. The CDR3 is CASSRGNNEQFF. CDR3 DNA sequence: TGTGCCAGCAGTAGAGGGAACAATGAGCAGTTCTTC.

J is TRBJ2-3 and V is TRBV5-6; 11 bases map to TRBD2. Losses at the gene ends were 6 bases for V and 3 bases for J; bases not matched to a gene: 12. Germline lookup yields CDR1 SGHDT and CDR2 YYEEEE. This CDR3 spans 17 amino acids. CDR3 amino acids: CASTFRLAGSGTDTQYF. CDR3 DNA: TGTGCCAGCACCTTTCGACTAGCGGGGTCTGGGACAGATACGCAGTATTTT.

The genes are TRBV5-4 and TRBJ1-2; a weak D match, TRBD1 (6 bases). CDR3 length equals 15 residues. V lost 0 bases and J 3 bases, leaving 12 bases between the germline ends. Germline loops: CDR1 SGHNT, CDR2 YYREEE (reference sequence). CDR3 region: CASSLGQGMDYGYTF. CDR3 DNA: TGTGCCAGCAGCTTGGGGCAGGGGATGGACTATGGCTACACCTTC.